Following are 20 T cell receptor beta chains from one sample sequenced in a study of T-cell reconstitution after alpha-beta-depleted transplantation in children. The TCRbeta library was prepared with unique molecular identifiers. TCRdb fed the PCR reads into MiXCR, producing one record per CDR3 protein. The sample consists of about 460,000 distinct CDR3 sequences, over 9.5% of them appearing once. This material consisted of PBMCs, mostly from graft donor cells, taken 180 days after TCRalphabeta/CD19-depleted stem cell transplant. Source of these receptors: a female patient between 2 and 15 years old who had a stem cell transplant for aplastic anemia, so the T cells may come from the graft donor.

This sequence joins TRBV24-1 and TRBJ2-1; D remains ambiguous. Trimming took 1 base from V and 6 from J, leaving 6 bases between them. Germline V gene data show CDR1 as KGHDR and CDR2 as SFDVKD. This CDR3 contains 13 residues. CDR3 bases: TGTGCCACCAGTGATTTCTCGGGCAATGAGCAGTTCTTC. Translated: CATSDFSGNEQFF.

This clonotype was observed a handful of times. The chain has TRBV6-1 and TRBJ2-5; D not resolved. The CDR3 is 15 residues long. The V end lost 6 bases, the J end lost 5 bases, and 19 bases lay between the germline ends. In germline, CDR1 is MNHNS, CDR2 SASEGT. This chain's CDR3 is CASSPSPQREETQYF. CDR3 in DNA: TGTGCCAGCAGCCCTTCACCCCAGAGAGAGGAGACCCAGTACTTC.

This clonotype was seen at least ten times. The CDR3 loop is CASSFSTGELFF. The CDR3 DNA sequence: TGTGCCAGCAGCTTTAGCACCGGGGAGCTGTTTTTT. The chain uses TRBV7-3 and TRBJ2-2; D is uncertain. The CDR3 contains 12 residues. Germline V lookup: CDR1 SGHTA, CDR2 FQGTGA. Deletions cut 3 bases from V and 4 bases from J, with 3 bases between.

This clonotype was found a few times. The chain recombines TRBV10-3 with TRBJ2-5, with D possibly TRBD2 on 5 matching bases. Between the trimmed V and J ends, which lost 7 bases and 5 bases, there was a span of 23 bases. The CDR3 has 16 amino acids. Germline assignment: CDR1 ENHRY and CDR2 SYGVKD. The CDR3 DNA reads TGTGCCATCACCCGATCAAATAACACCGGGGTTGAGACCCAGTACTTC. This gives the protein CAITRSNNTGVETQYF.

This chain joins TRBV6-2 or TRBV6-3 and TRBJ2-1; 12 bases match TRBD2. Germline trimming cut 0 bases from V and 8 bases from J; bases unmatched to any gene: 2. The germline gives CDR1 MNHEY, CDR2 SVGEGT. The CDR3 extends over 15 amino acids. The CDR3 bases are TGTGCCAGCAGTTACTCGACTAGCGGGAGCTATGAGCAGTTCTTC. Protein product: CASSYSTSGSYEQFF.

The V call is TRBV24-1, the J call TRBJ2-3, with TRBD2 matching over 7 bases. In germline, CDR1 is KGHDR, CDR2 SFDVKD. The length of the CDR3 is 15 residues. Unmatched junction bases numbered 7, after V lost 3 bases and J lost 5 bases. CDR3 residues: CATSDPSGVGDTQYF. CDR3 nucleotides: TGTGCCACCAGTGATCCCAGCGGGGTGGGAGATACGCAGTATTTT.

At least ten counts were recorded for this clonotype. At one end, the junction sequence differs from germline, possibly due to a read error. CDR3 protein: CASRPTGGRGGLFF. The DNA for the CDR3 is TGTGCCAGCAGACCTACCGGGGGGCGAGGGGGGCTGTTTTTT. The rearrangement joins TRBV7-2 to TRBJ2-2, with TRBD2 as a possible D gene (7 bases). Germline CDR1 SGHTA, CDR2 FQGNSA. The CDR3 loop spans 14 amino acids.

A note on this clonotype: A much bigger clone sits one base away, suggesting this may be a read error. The chain employs TRBV7-2 and TRBJ2-2; TRBD1 matches 9 bases. The germline gives CDR1 SGHTA, CDR2 FQGNSA. V lost 6 bases to trimming and J lost 6 bases; unmatched junction nucleotides: 8. This CDR3 spans 15 amino acids. As DNA, the CDR3 is TGTGCCAGCAGTCCGGGACAGGGCGATTCCGGGGAGCTGTTTTTT. It translates to CASSPGQGDSGELFF.

This clonotype came up a few times. The chain has TRBV15 and TRBJ1-5, with 9 bases identical to TRBD1. V lost 5 bases, J lost 7 bases, and 6 bases stayed unmatched. This CDR3 is built from 14 residues. Germline V lookup: CDR1 LNHNV, CDR2 YYDKDF (reference sequence). In DNA form, the CDR3 reads TGTGCCACCAGCCTGGGACAGGGTTTGCAGCCCCAGCATTTT. Translation: CATSLGQGLQPQHF.

This clonotype was detected a few times. The chain carries TRBV10-3 and TRBJ2-5; perhaps TRBD1 as D (6 bases). The CDR3 contains 17 residues. Germline-derived CDR1 and CDR2 are ENHRY and SYGVKD. Trimming removed 3 bases at V and 0 bases at J, with 17 bases between. CDR3 residues: CAISESTGFRNQETQYF. CDR3 coding DNA: TGTGCCATCAGTGAAAGCACAGGGTTTCGGAACCAAGAGACCCAGTACTTC.

J is TRBJ1-2 and V is TRBV29-1; D is perhaps TRBD1 (6 bases). Germline loops: CDR1 SQVTM, CDR2 ANQGSEA. Trimming pared 7 bases from V and 6 bases from J, leaving 12 bases between. The CDR3 consists of 11 residues. CDR3 coding DNA: TGCAGCGCCCATAAGGGGGATGGCTACACCTTC. It translates to CSAHKGDGYTF.

V gene TRBV12-3 or TRBV12-4 combines with J gene TRBJ2-4; 7 nucleotides agree with TRBD2. The CDR3 length is 15 residues. After removal of 6 bases from V and 3 bases from J, the junction contained 8 bases not matched to a gene. CDR3 nucleotide sequence: TGTGCCAGCAGCTCCTCGCGGGAGTTCAAAAACATTCAGTACTTC. It yields the protein CASSSSREFKNIQYF.

The chain carries TRBV15 and TRBJ2-2, with TRBD1 as a possible D gene (6 bases). CDR1 and CDR2 (germline): LNHNV, YYDKDF (reference sequence). This CDR3 region has 17 residues. The V gene lost 4 bases and the J gene lost 5 bases, with 20 bases spanning the gap. CDR3 residues: CATSKSAEAGVTGELFF. The CDR3, as DNA: TGTGCCACCAGCAAATCCGCTGAGGCAGGGGTAACCGGGGAGCTGTTTTTT.

This clonotype was seen a few times. V and J are TRBV7-2 and TRBJ2-3, with D possibly being TRBD1 (6 bases). The CDR3 consists of 19 residues. Trimming cost V 0 bases and J 2 bases, with 21 bases left between them. Germline lookup yields CDR1 SGHTA and CDR2 FQGNSA. CDR3 sequence reads: CASSLATLWTARDTDTQYF. The CDR3 nucleotides read TGTGCCAGCAGCTTAGCGACTCTCTGGACAGCAAGGGACACAGATACGCAGTATTTT.

This clonotype was observed once. This chain links TRBV27 with TRBJ1-2, with 10 bases that match TRBD1. With V trimmed by 3 bases and J by 3 bases, 1 base remained unmatched. Germline CDR1 is MNHEY and CDR2 is SMNVEV (reference sequence). This CDR3 contains 14 residues. The CDR3 loop is CASSLTGGDYGYTF. DNA for the CDR3: TGTGCCAGCAGTTTGACAGGGGGCGACTATGGCTACACCTTC.

The chain links TRBV27 to TRBJ2-6, with 10 positions matching TRBD1. V was clipped by 1 base and J by 4 bases; unmatched bases: 10. CDR3 length equals 19 residues. CDR1 is MNHEY and CDR2 is SMNVEV in the germline V gene (reference sequence). CDR3 bases: TGTGCCAGCAGTTTATTTTCTGGACAGGGGGAACTGGGGGCCAACGTCCTGACTTTC. Protein product: CASSLFSGQGELGANVLTF.

This clonotype was recorded a few times. The chain's CDR3 is CSVEDLAGKYQETQYF. For the CDR3, the DNA is TGCAGCGTTGAAGATCTTGCAGGAAAGTACCAAGAGACCCAGTACTTC. The chain uses TRBV29-1 and TRBJ2-5, with D uncertain. Deletions cut 0 bases from V and 0 bases from J, with 14 bases between. Germline V gene sequence: CDR1 SQVTM, CDR2 ANQGSEA. The CDR3 has 16 residues.

This clonotype came up a few times. The V gene is TRBV29-1, the J gene TRBJ2-3; a possible D gene is TRBD1 (5 bases). This CDR3 comprises 16 residues. Germline CDR1 is SQVTM and CDR2 is ANQGSEA. V was cut by 1 base and J by 3 bases, with 17 bases left in between. The DNA for the CDR3 is TGCAGCGTTGAAGCTCGAAGGGGCGGTCGGACAGATACGCAGTATTTT. As protein: CSVEARRGGRTDTQYF.

This clonotype was counted only a few times. This chain links TRBV12-3 or TRBV12-4 with TRBJ2-1, with TRBD1 matching over 8 bases. Trimming took 6 bases from V and 5 from J; bases not matched to a gene: 6. The CDR3 has 14 residues. The CDR3 is CASSPGTGHNEQFF. The DNA for the CDR3 is TGTGCCAGCAGCCCCGGGACAGGCCACAATGAGCAGTTCTTC.

The V and J genes are TRBV12-3 or TRBV12-4 and TRBJ1-2; 8 bases fit TRBD1. The CDR3 covers 14 residues. V dropped 5 bases and J dropped 8; count of bases not matched to a gene: 10. DNA of the CDR3: TGTGCCAGCAGTCCACGACAGGGGCGCCTAGGCTACACCTTC. Translating it yields CASSPRQGRLGYTF.